This T cell receptor (beta chain) was recovered during a study of blood T cell repertoires in COVID-19. The wider study: Some COVID-19 samples were acute and others convalescent; all came from the United States, Italy and Spain. PBMCs, B-cell-depleted T cells, or T cells were the source of the cDNA or gDNA that made up the material.

Per the germline V gene, CDR1 is SGHAT and CDR2 is FQNNGV. Trimming removed 1 base from V and 6 bases from J, with 7 bases in between. The CDR3 is made up of 12 amino acids. Under the authors' procedure: Quantification of nucleated cells was approximated via reference gene primer amplification. Sequencing was performed with immunoSEQ multiplex PCR; in TCRdb, only in-frame clones are kept and a portion is missing. That table gives V, J and clone size, and the DNA gave D and trimming. The sample has about 94,000 clones; about 80% are singletons. Sequenced sample: peripheral blood. This receptor was obtained from a man between 60 and 75 years old with acute or convalescent COVID-19. The chain links TRBV11-2 to TRBJ2-7; possibly TRBD2 for D (5 bases). The CDR3, as DNA: TGTGCCAGCAGCTTAGTTCGGGGCGAGCAGTACTTC. Its translation is CASSLVRGEQYF. The variable domain in full, completed from reference TRBV11-2 and TRBJ2-7, reads EAGVAQSPRYKIIEKRQSVAFWCNPISGHATLYWYQQILGQGPKLLIQFQNNGVVDDSQLPKDRFSAERLKGVDSTLKIQPAKLEDSAVYLCASSLVRGEQYFGPGTRLTVT.